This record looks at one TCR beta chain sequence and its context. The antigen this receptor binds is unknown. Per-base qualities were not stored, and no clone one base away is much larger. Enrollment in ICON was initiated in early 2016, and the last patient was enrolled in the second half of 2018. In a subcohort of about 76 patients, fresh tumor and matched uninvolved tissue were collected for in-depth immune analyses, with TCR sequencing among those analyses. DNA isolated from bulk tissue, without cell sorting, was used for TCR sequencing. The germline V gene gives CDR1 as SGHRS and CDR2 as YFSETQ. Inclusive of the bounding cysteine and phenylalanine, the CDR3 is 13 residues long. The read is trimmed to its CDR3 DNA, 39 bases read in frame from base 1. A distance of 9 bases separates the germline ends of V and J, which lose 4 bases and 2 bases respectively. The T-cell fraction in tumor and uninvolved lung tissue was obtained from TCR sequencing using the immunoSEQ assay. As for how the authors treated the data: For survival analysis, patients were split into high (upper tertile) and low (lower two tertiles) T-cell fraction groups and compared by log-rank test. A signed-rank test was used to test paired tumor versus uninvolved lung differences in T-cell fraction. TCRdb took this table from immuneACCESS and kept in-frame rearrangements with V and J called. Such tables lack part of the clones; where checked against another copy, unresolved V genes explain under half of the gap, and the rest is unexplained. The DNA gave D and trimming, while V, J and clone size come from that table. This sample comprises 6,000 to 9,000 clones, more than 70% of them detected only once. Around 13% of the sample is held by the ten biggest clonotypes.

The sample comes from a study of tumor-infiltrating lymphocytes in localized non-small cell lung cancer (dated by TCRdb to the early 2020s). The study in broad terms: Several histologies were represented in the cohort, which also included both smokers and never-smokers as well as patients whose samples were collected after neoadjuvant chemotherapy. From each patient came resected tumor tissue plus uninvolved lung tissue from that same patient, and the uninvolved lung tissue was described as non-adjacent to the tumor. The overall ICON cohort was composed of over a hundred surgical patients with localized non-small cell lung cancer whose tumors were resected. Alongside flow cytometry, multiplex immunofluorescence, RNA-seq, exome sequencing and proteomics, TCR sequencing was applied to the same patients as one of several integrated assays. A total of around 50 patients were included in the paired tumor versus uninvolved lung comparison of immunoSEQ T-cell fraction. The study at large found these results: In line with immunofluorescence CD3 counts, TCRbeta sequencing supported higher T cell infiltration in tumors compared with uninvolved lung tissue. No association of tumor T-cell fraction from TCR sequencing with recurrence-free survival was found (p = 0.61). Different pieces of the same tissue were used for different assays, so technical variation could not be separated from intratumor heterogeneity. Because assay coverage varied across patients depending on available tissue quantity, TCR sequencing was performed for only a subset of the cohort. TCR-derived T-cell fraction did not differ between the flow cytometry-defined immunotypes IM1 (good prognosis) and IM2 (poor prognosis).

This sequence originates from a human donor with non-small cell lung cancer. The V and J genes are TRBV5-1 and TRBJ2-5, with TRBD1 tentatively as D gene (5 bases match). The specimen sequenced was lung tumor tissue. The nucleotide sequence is TGCGCCAGCAGCACTCGACAGCAAGAGACCCAGTACTTC. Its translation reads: CASSTRQQETQYF.